This TCR beta chain was obtained from a study of CD8 T cells in ankylosing spondylitis. Study observations and caveats: Previous work reported some of these motif variants in the synovial fluid and blood of reactive arthritis. Made up of 7 to 9 highly homologous variants, a TCR beta motif appeared characteristic of ankylosing spondylitis blood. Researchers reportedly found disease-linked clones significantly enriched in matched ankylosing spondylitis synovial fluid.

A note on this clonotype: Its antigen is not identified.

From the 5' RACE reads, TCRdb called clonotypes with MiXCR, one entry per CDR3 protein. Counted here are 500,000 to 550,000 distinct CDR3 sequences, roughly 13% occurring once; the ten biggest clones make up over 6.5%. V was cut by 7 bases and J by 6 bases, with 14 bases left in between. The CDR3 is 12 amino acids. Germline CDR1 and CDR2: SQVTM and ANQGSEA. V and J are TRBV29-1 and TRBJ2-3; D is unclear. This clonotype was sampled from a male donor with ankylosing spondylitis. Sequenced input: blood, either unsorted or a sorted T cell fraction (not recorded which). The CDR3 is CSGLRARDTQYF. DNA for the CDR3: TGCAGCGGACTGCGAGCCCGGGATACGCAGTATTTT.